The 7 T cell receptor beta chains below were found in one sample sequenced in a study of control samples from healthy donors and cancer patients. Method: immunoSEQ multiplex PCR; TCRdb's copy keeps in-frame clones and lacks some. The sample lists 150,000 to 200,000 clones; around 94% were seen once. Sequencing was done on a sample of blood. These receptors all come from a young woman in good health.

In the case of this clone: Other DNA sequences in the sample encode the same CDR3. The rearrangement joins TRBV3-1 (or the pseudogene TRBV3-2) to TRBJ2-3; D perhaps matches TRBD2 (6 bases). Germline V lookup: CDR1 LGHDT, CDR2 YNNKEL (reference sequence). The ends were cut back, 3 bases at V and 4 bases at J, with 8 bases in the middle. There are 13 residues in the CDR3. The CDR3 loop reads CASSQGGADTQYF. CDR3 DNA: TGTGCCAGCAGCCAGGGCGGGGCAGATACGCAGTATTTT.

The gene calls are TRBV7-8 and TRBJ1-1; D may be TRBD1 (6 bases). Deletions cut 3 bases from V and 5 bases from J, with 13 bases between. The CDR3 is 14 residues long. Germline V gene sequence: CDR1 SGHVS, CDR2 FQNEAQ. CDR3 amino acids: CASSFSEGGTEAFF. CDR3 nucleotides: TGTGCCAGCAGCTTTTCGGAAGGGGGGACTGAAGCTTTCTTT.

The V call is TRBV2, the J call TRBJ2-7; 10 bases map to TRBD1. The V and J ends lost 8 bases and 6 bases, in that order; junction bases with no gene match: 16. CDR3 length: 16 amino acids. From germline, CDR1 is SNHLY and CDR2 FYNNEI. The CDR3 nucleotides are TGTGCCAGCCGACAAACCCCCGGGACAGGGGAAAGCGAGCAGTACTTC. Translated: CASRQTPGTGESEQYF. The full variable domain, completed using reference TRBV2 and TRBJ2-7, is EPEVTQTPSHQVTQMGQEVILRCVPISNHLYFYWYRQILGQKVEFLVSFYNNEISEKSEIFDDQFSVERPDGSNFTLKIRSTKLEDSAMYFCASRQTPGTGESEQYFGPGTRLTVT.

The genes are TRBV28 and TRBJ1-4; D call uncertain. With 2 bases removed from V and 0 bases from J, the gap between germline ends came to 4 bases. The CDR3 totals 14 residues. Looked up from germline, CDR1 is MDHEN and CDR2 is SYDVKM. Here the CDR3 DNA reads TGTGCCAGCAGTTTACGGTCAACTAATGAAAAACTGTTTTTT. Amino acids: CASSLRSTNEKLFF. The variable domain in full, completed from reference TRBV28 and TRBJ1-4, reads DVKVTQSSRYLVKRTGEKVFLECVQDMDHENMFWYRQDPGLGLRLIYFSYDVKMKEKGDIPEGYSVSREKKERFSLILESASTNQTSMYLCASSLRSTNEKLFFGSGTQLSVL.

The rearrangement links TRBV14 to TRBJ2-1; 14 bases line up with TRBD2. Germline V gene sequence: CDR1 SGHDN, CDR2 FVKESK. This CDR3 spans 16 amino acids. J gave up 7 bases and V 3 bases, and 5 bases lay outside the gene matches. CDR3 amino acids: CASSHQGLAGVNEQFF. In DNA form, the CDR3 reads TGTGCCAGCAGCCACCAGGGACTAGCGGGAGTAAATGAGCAGTTCTTC.

The rearrangement uses TRBV2 and TRBJ1-5; unclear D gene. V was shortened by 5 bases and J by 0 bases, with 8 bases between the two germline ends. CDR1 and CDR2 from the germline V gene are SNHLY and FYNNEI. The CDR3 totals 14 residues. The CDR3 reads CASSSTSSNQPQHF. CDR3 nucleotide sequence: TGTGCCAGCAGTTCGACGTCTAGCAATCAGCCCCAGCATTTT. Supplemented by reference TRBV2 and TRBJ1-5, the full variable domain reads EPEVTQTPSHQVTQMGQEVILRCVPISNHLYFYWYRQILGQKVEFLVSFYNNEISEKSEIFDDQFSVERPDGSNFTLKIRSTKLEDSAMYFCASSSTSSNQPQHFGDGTRLSIL.

The chain uses TRBV5-6 and TRBJ2-3; D is unresolved. This CDR3 region has 15 residues. Trimming took 4 bases from V and 2 from J, leaving 14 bases between them. CDR1 is SGHDT and CDR2 is YYEEEE in the germline V gene. This chain's CDR3 is CASSLLLAATDTQYF. CDR3 bases: TGTGCCAGCAGCCTCCTGCTGGCAGCCACAGATACGCAGTATTTT.